This T cell receptor (beta chain) appears in the sequencing data of a study of beta chain features in type 1 diabetes. Whole-study results and caveats: Short templates might get an advantage during PCR, and this would be equal in patients and controls. Lower insertion and higher deletion counts appeared at VDJ junctions in type 1 diabetes patients.

Notes on this clone: The antigen is undetermined.

Looked up from germline, CDR1 is SGHTA and CDR2 is FQGNSA. This CDR3 has 14 amino acids. Trimming cost V 0 bases and J 0 bases, with 6 bases left between them. cDNA synthesis used the whole RNA isolate, giving expressed TCRB sequences. Libraries were prepared by immunoSEQ multiplex PCR; TCRdb keeps only in-frame clonotypes and omits some of them. The table includes 620,000 or so clones, roughly a sixth detected once. This rearrangement joins TRBV7-2 to TRBJ2-7; D is ambiguous. The sequenced material came from naive CD4+ T cells from blood. The clonotype was recovered from a young man in good health. This CDR3 is CASSLATASYEQYF. The CDR3 nucleotides read TGTGCCAGCAGCTTAGCCACGGCCTCCTACGAGCAGTACTTC.